The 24 T cell receptor beta chains listed next were all sequenced from one sample in a study of breast tumors, draining lymph nodes, adjacent tissues. Breast cancer patients provided tissue from their axillary draining lymph nodes. TCRdb recomputed calls from the multiplex PCR reads with MiXCR, one row per CDR3 protein. The sample has around 290,000 distinct CDR3 sequences, roughly 30% seen once. The sample taken for sequencing was axillary lymph node tissue. These receptors originate from a female donor with breast cancer. Some clones in this sample may be carry-over from other donors' samples.

This clonotype was observed at least ten times. The chain recombines TRBV24-1 with TRBJ2-5; either TRBD1 or TRBD2 may supply D (5 bases each). The germline gives CDR1 KGHDR, CDR2 SFDVKD. This CDR3 region has 14 residues. V was pared by 9 bases and J by 5 bases, with 18 bases between. The CDR3, as DNA: TGTGCCACCGATGGTGGGGGAGAAGGGGAGACCCAGTACTTC. This encodes CATDGGGEGETQYF.

This clonotype occurred many times. V is TRBV4-1 and J is TRBJ2-1; weak D call: TRBD2 (6 bases). This CDR3 region has 12 residues. The V end lost 5 bases, the J end lost 8 bases, and 10 bases lay between the germline ends. Germline lookup yields CDR1 MGHRA and CDR2 YSYEKL. Written as DNA, the CDR3 is TGCGCCAGCAGCGGCGGGACCCATGAGCAGTTCTTC. Translating it yields CASSGGTHEQFF.

This clonotype appeared a few times. This clone may be a read error of a much larger clone one base away. This sequence joins TRBV20-1 and TRBJ2-1; TRBD2 agrees at 9 bases. Germline CDR1 DFQATT, CDR2 SNEGSKA (reference sequence). This CDR3 has 16 residues. CDR3 loop: CGARDFSGSSYNEQFF. CDR3 sequence (DNA): TGCGGTGCTAGGGACTTTAGCGGGAGCTCCTACAATGAGCAGTTCTTC.

This clonotype was recorded many times. The chain is built from TRBV4-1 and TRBJ2-2; no firm D call. Per the germline V gene, CDR1 is MGHRA and CDR2 is YSYEKL. This CDR3 has 16 amino acids. The ends were cut back, 0 bases at V and 2 bases at J, with 10 bases in the middle. The CDR3 loop is CASSQDLRLNTGELFF. The CDR3 coding sequence is TGCGCCAGCAGCCAAGATTTGCGCTTAAACACCGGGGAGCTGTTTTTT.

Concerning this clonotype: Being one base from a much bigger clone, this may be a read error. This chain connects TRBV5-8 to TRBJ2-7, with 8 bases matching TRBD2. Trimming took 5 bases from V and 2 from J; bases not matched to a gene: 9. CDR1 is SGHTS and CDR2 is YDEGEE in the germline V gene. This CDR3 region has 15 residues. The CDR3 protein is CASSRSGTSPYEQYF. The CDR3 bases are TGTGCCAGCAGTCGTAGCGGGACGAGCCCCTACGAGCAGTACTTC.

Points on this clonotype: A single base separates this from a much larger clone, so it may be a read error. This chain connects TRBV6-6 to TRBJ2-7; D is perhaps TRBD2 (5 bases). Trimming removed 1 base from V and 5 bases from J, with 15 bases in between. From germline, CDR1 is MNHNY and CDR2 SVGAGI (reference sequence). CDR3 length: 15 amino acids. The CDR3 DNA is TGTGCCAGCAGTTACTTTAGGACTCAGTTCGACGAGCAGTACTTC. Amino acid sequence: CASSYFRTQFDEQYF.

This chain connects TRBV6-2 or TRBV6-3 to TRBJ2-7; 10 nucleotides align to TRBD2. Germline lookup yields CDR1 MNHEY and CDR2 SVGEGT. The J segment lost 3 bases and the V segment lost 6 bases, leaving 5 bases of the junction unmatched. This CDR3 spans 14 amino acids. Here the CDR3 reads CASRAASGSYEQYF. The CDR3 DNA follows: TGTGCCAGCAGGGCGGCTAGCGGGAGCTACGAGCAGTACTTC.

This clonotype was detected many times. A read error may explain this, as a much larger clone is one base away. The chain couples TRBV5-6 to TRBJ2-7; 8 bases fit TRBD1. V lost 4 bases, J lost 3 bases, and 3 bases stayed unmatched. Germline-derived CDR1 and CDR2 are SGHDT and YYEEEE. The CDR3 sequence is 13 residues long. Written as DNA, the CDR3 is TGTGCCAGCAGCCGGGACAGGTTCTACGAGCAGTACTTC. It translates to CASSRDRFYEQYF.

V is TRBV4-1 and J is TRBJ1-2, with 10 bases fitting TRBD1. CDR1 is MGHRA, CDR2 YSYEKL, per germline. V lost 4 bases and J lost 2; bases outside the gene matches: 10. The CDR3 length is 17 residues. CDR3 DNA: TGCGCCAGCAGCCGACTTACCGGGACAGGGGCAAACTATGGCTACACCTTC. It yields the protein CASSRLTGTGANYGYTF.

This clonotype occurred many times. The chain carries TRBV20-1 and TRBJ1-3; D perhaps matches TRBD1 (5 bases). The ends were cut back, 0 bases at V and 5 bases at J, with 17 bases in the middle. The CDR3 has 16 amino acids. Germline loops: CDR1 DFQATT, CDR2 SNEGSKA (reference sequence). The CDR3 nucleotides read TGCAGTGCTAGAGACGTGGACACCTCAAGCCGAAACACCATATATTTT. Translation gives CSARDVDTSSRNTIYF.

There are many counts of this clonotype. The chain uses TRBV6-2 or TRBV6-3 and TRBJ2-5, with D perhaps TRBD1 (5 bases). V lost 2 bases, J lost 7 bases, and 8 bases lay in between. The CDR3 extends over 12 amino acids. The germline V gene has CDR1 MNHEY and CDR2 SVGEGT. DNA of the CDR3: TGTGCCAGCAGTTACCCGCAGGGGACCCAGTACTTC. Its protein is CASSYPQGTQYF.

In its sample, this clonotype was seen many times. This CDR3 is CASSPERNSYEQYF. CDR3 sequence (DNA): TGTGCCAGCAGCCCAGAGCGGAACTCCTACGAGCAGTACTTC. This chain connects TRBV4-2 to TRBJ2-7, with a tentative D call TRBD2 (5 bases). V lost 4 bases and J 0 bases, leaving 10 bases between the germline ends. There are 14 residues in the CDR3. In germline, CDR1 is LGHNA, CDR2 YNFKEQ.

The V gene is TRBV7-9, the J gene TRBJ1-4, with D possibly matching TRBD1 (5 bases). Per germline, CDR1 SEHNR and CDR2 FQNEAQ (reference sequence). The CDR3 loop spans 15 amino acids. The V end lost 6 bases, the J end lost 10 bases, and 21 bases lay between the germline ends. CDR3 bases: TGTGCCAGCAGGGGCAGGGTCGCGGAAGGTGGAAAACTGTTTTTT. Its translation: CASRGRVAEGGKLFF. Full variable domain (outside the CDR3, taken from reference TRBV7-9 and TRBJ1-4): DTGVSQNPRHKITKRGQNVTFRCDPISEHNRLYWYRQTLGQGPEFLTYFQNEAQLEKSRLLSDRFSAERPKGSFSTLEIQRTEQGDSAMYLCASRGRVAEGGKLFFGSGTQLSVL.

V usage is TRBV7-2 and J usage is TRBJ2-7; TRBD1 agrees at 12 bases. CDR1 and CDR2 from the germline V gene are SGHTA and FQGNSA. J lost 0 bases, V lost 0 bases, and 3 bases had no gene match. The CDR3 extends over 17 amino acids. In nucleotides, the CDR3 is TGTGCCAGCAGCTTAGCTGGGACAGGGGGCACCTCCTACGAGCAGTACTTC. Its protein product is CASSLAGTGGTSYEQYF.

This clonotype was detected ten times or more. The gene calls are TRBV19 and TRBJ1-4, with TRBD1 matching 7 bases. V trimming: 3 bases; J trimming: 7 bases; junction bases outside the gene matches: 5. The CDR3 loop spans 14 amino acids. Germline loops: CDR1 LNHDA, CDR2 SQIVND (reference sequence). CDR3 nucleotides: TGTGCCAGTAGTATGCAAAGGGGGCTTGAAAAACTGTTTTTT. Protein: CASSMQRGLEKLFF.

The genes are TRBV10-3 and TRBJ2-3; the match to TRBD1 covers 10 bases. The CDR3 contains 16 residues. In germline, CDR1 is ENHRY, CDR2 SYGVKD. V was clipped by 10 bases and J by 1 base; unmatched bases: 11. The CDR3 nucleotides read TGTGCCAGCAGCCTCATAGGGACAGGGGGCACAGATACGCAGTATTTT. As protein: CASSLIGTGGTDTQYF.

This clonotype was observed many times. The gene calls are TRBV5-6 and TRBJ2-1; D uncertain. The CDR3 runs to 12 residues. With 1 base removed from V and 7 bases from J, the gap between germline ends came to 6 bases. Germline V gene lookup returns CDR1 SGHDT and CDR2 YYEEEE. The CDR3 nucleotides are TGTGCCAGCAGCTTGTCGGAAAATGAGCAGTTCTTC. Protein sequence: CASSLSENEQFF.

This clonotype is a singleton in its sample. J is TRBJ1-5 and V is TRBV28; maybe TRBD1 (5 bases). This CDR3 is built from 14 residues. The V end lost 1 base, the J end lost 6 bases, and 10 bases lay between the germline ends. Germline CDR1 MDHEN, CDR2 SYDVKM. CDR3: CASSLSRGSQPQHF. DNA for the CDR3: TGTGCCAGCAGTTTATCTCGGGGGAGTCAGCCCCAGCATTTT. Full variable domain (missing parts from reference TRBV28 and TRBJ1-5): DVKVTQSSRYLVKRTGEKVFLECVQDMDHENMFWYRQDPGLGLRLIYFSYDVKMKEKGDIPEGYSVSREKKERFSLILESASTNQTSMYLCASSLSRGSQPQHFGDGTRLSIL.

V gene TRBV20-1 combines with J gene TRBJ2-3; TRBD2 matches at 8 bases. CDR1 and CDR2 from the germline V gene are DFQATT and SNEGSKA (reference sequence). V trimming: 6 bases; J trimming: 2 bases; junction bases outside the gene matches: 13. This CDR3 region has 16 residues. Here the CDR3 DNA reads TGCAGTGCCAACAACCCGGGAGCGGGGGTCACAGATACGCAGTATTTT. Its protein is CSANNPGAGVTDTQYF.

V and J are TRBV7-2 and TRBJ2-1, with a weak D call TRBD1 (6 bases). CDR3 length: 16 residues. V was pared by 0 bases and J by 5 bases, with 14 bases between. Germline CDR1 and CDR2: SGHTA and FQGNSA. The CDR3 spells CASSLAQGRPHNEQFF. CDR3 sequence (DNA): TGTGCCAGCAGCTTAGCGCAGGGGAGACCCCACAATGAGCAGTTCTTC.

This clonotype was recorded at least ten times. This chain connects TRBV29-1 to TRBJ2-1; 10 bases fit TRBD2. The CDR3 length is 15 residues. Germline V gives CDR1 SQVTM, CDR2 ANQGSEA. J gave up 9 bases and V 2 bases, and 10 bases lay outside the gene matches. CDR3 region: CSVESEREGQGEQFF. The DNA for the CDR3 is TGCAGCGTTGAATCGGAGCGGGAGGGCCAAGGTGAGCAGTTCTTC.

The V and J genes are TRBV28 and TRBJ1-2, with TRBD1 matching over 7 bases. The CDR3 length is 15 residues. Germline assignment: CDR1 MDHEN and CDR2 SYDVKM. V was pared by 6 bases and J by 6 bases, with 13 bases of the junction left unmatched. The CDR3 sequence: CASSRTGARVHGYTF. The CDR3 DNA follows: TGTGCCAGCAGCCGAACAGGGGCGCGTGTCCATGGCTACACCTTC.

This clonotype was found many times. This sequence joins TRBV12-3 or TRBV12-4 and TRBJ2-5; D is undetermined. The V gene lost 1 base and the J gene lost 7 bases, with 10 bases spanning the gap. This CDR3 is built from 13 residues. CDR3 in DNA: TGTGCCAGCAGTTTAGGGGCCACCGGGACCCAGTACTTC. Amino acids: CASSLGATGTQYF.

This clonotype showed up many times. V gene TRBV29-1 combines with J gene TRBJ2-2; possible D gene TRBD2, 5 bases. V was cut by 7 bases and J by 6 bases, with 15 bases left in between. The germline V gene has CDR1 SQVTM and CDR2 ANQGSEA. This CDR3 comprises 13 residues. DNA of the CDR3: TGCAGCGGATCTAACGCCGGGGCCGGGGAGCTGTTTTTT. This translates into CSGSNAGAGELFF.